The 20 T cell receptor beta chains below come from one sample, sequenced in a study of naive and memory T cell subsets. Regarding the study as a whole: Possibly reflecting memory cells re-expressing CD45RA, a few larger clonotypes occurred in naive repertoires, especially CD8.

No antigen is known for these receptors. Both TRBC1 and TRBC2 were covered by a beta constant-region primer of two equimolar oligonucleotides. Four rounds of PCR amplified the ligated cDNA using nested alpha and beta constant-region primers plus SP2. TCRdb used MiXCR to reprocess the UMI-ligation and nested PCR reads, holding one entry per CDR3 protein. The sample yields approximately 140,000 distinct CDR3 sequences, 22% seen once. The specimen sequenced was naive CD4+ T cells from blood. These receptors came from a human donor in good health.

The V gene is TRBV19, the J gene TRBJ2-7, with D perhaps being TRBD1 or TRBD2 (6 bases each). Trimming left V 2 bases short and J 3 bases short, with 14 bases between. Germline V CDR1 and CDR2: LNHDA, SQIVND (reference sequence). The CDR3 totals 15 residues. The CDR3, as DNA: TGTGCCAGTAGTATATTGAAGGGGGGAAGCTACGAGCAGTACTTC. Translation gives CASSILKGGSYEQYF.

J is TRBJ2-4 and V is TRBV29-1; 9 bases are shared with TRBD1. This CDR3 contains 14 residues. Germline values: CDR1 SQVTM, CDR2 ANQGSEA. Unmatched junction bases numbered 10, after V lost 7 bases and J lost 6 bases. The CDR3 nucleotides are TGCAGCGCAGCACAGGGGGCGAATAGAAACATTCAGTACTTC. Amino acid sequence: CSAAQGANRNIQYF. The full variable domain, rest sourced from reference TRBV29-1 and TRBJ2-4, is SAVISQKPSRDICQRGTSLTIQCQVDSQVTMMFWYRQQPGQSLTLIATANQGSEATYESGFVIDKFPISRPNLTFSTLTVSNMSPEDSSIYLCSAAQGANRNIQYFGAGTRLSVL.

This clonotype was detected once. The gene calls are TRBV27 and TRBJ1-1, with 11 positions matching TRBD1. Germline V lookup: CDR1 MNHEY, CDR2 SMNVEV (reference sequence). Trimming cost V 6 bases and J 4 bases; bases outside gene matches: 10. This CDR3 has 16 amino acids. Here the CDR3 reads CASRWDRGTKGTEAFF. Written as DNA, the CDR3 is TGTGCCAGCAGGTGGGACAGGGGGACCAAGGGCACTGAAGCTTTCTTT.

The chain uses TRBV5-1 and TRBJ1-2; 7 bases map to TRBD1. V lost 3 bases to trimming and J lost 5 bases; unmatched junction nucleotides: 7. Germline loops: CDR1 SGHRS, CDR2 YFSETQ. This CDR3 has 14 amino acids. CDR3 in amino acids: CASSSRDSSYGYTF. The CDR3 DNA is TGCGCCAGCAGCTCCCGGGACAGTTCTTATGGCTACACCTTC.

This clonotype was recorded a few times. The chain recombines TRBV7-2 with TRBJ2-7; D call uncertain. The CDR3 sequence is 14 residues long. CDR1 and CDR2 (germline): SGHTA, FQGNSA. The V and J ends lost 1 base and 2 bases respectively, with 9 bases between them. The CDR3 DNA follows: TGTGCCAGCAGCTTAGGGTCCCTTACCTACGAGCAGTACTTC. As protein: CASSLGSLTYEQYF.

This CDR3 reads CASSYSSAGVGVYEQFF. The CDR3 nucleotides read TGTGCCAGCAGTTACTCGTCGGCGGGAGTGGGTGTCTATGAGCAGTTCTTC. V is TRBV6-2 or TRBV6-3 and J is TRBJ2-1; 7 bases are shared with TRBD2. The CDR3 runs to 17 residues. V lost 0 bases, J lost 8 bases, and 13 bases stayed unmatched. CDR1 MNHEY and CDR2 SVGEGT come from the germline V gene.

In its sample, this clonotype was seen once. A much bigger clone sits one base away, suggesting this may be a read error. The chain is built from TRBV6-2 or TRBV6-3 and TRBJ2-2; D perhaps matches TRBD2 (5 bases). The CDR3 totals 14 residues. V lost 4 bases to trimming and J lost 2 bases, with 8 bases between them. In germline, CDR1 is MNHEY, CDR2 SVGEGT. The CDR3 loop is CASSLGLNTGELFF. CDR3 sequence (DNA): TGTGCCAGCAGTTTAGGACTCAACACCGGGGAGCTGTTTTTT.

The V and J genes are TRBV5-4 and TRBJ1-6, with no clear D. Germline CDR1 reads SGHNT; CDR2 reads YYREEE (reference sequence). The CDR3 spans 13 residues. Trimming cost V 4 bases and J 7 bases, with 9 bases left between them. The CDR3, as DNA: TGTGCCAGCAGCCCCGAACCAAATTCACCCCTCCACTTT. This encodes CASSPEPNSPLHF.

This clonotype came up a few times. The rearrangement uses TRBV9 and TRBJ2-1; 7 bases fit TRBD2. V lost 0 bases and J lost 3; bases outside the gene matches: 6. Per the germline V gene, CDR1 is SGDLS and CDR2 is YYNGEE. There are 16 residues in the CDR3. The CDR3 DNA reads TGTGCCAGCAGCGTAGTCCAGGCTAGCGGCTACAATGAGCAGTTCTTC. This sequence encodes CASSVVQASGYNEQFF.

This chain links TRBV13 with TRBJ2-3, with TRBD2 identical over 7 bases. Germline values: CDR1 PRHDT, CDR2 FYEKMQ (reference sequence). V shed 1 base, J shed 4 bases, and the junction held 2 bases outside the gene matches. The CDR3 is 14 amino acids. As DNA, the CDR3 is TGTGCCAGCAGCTTAGAGGGAGGGCCAGATACGCAGTATTTT. This encodes CASSLEGGPDTQYF.

V and J are TRBV28 and TRBJ2-1; TRBD2 matches at 9 bases. V dropped 5 bases and J dropped 3; count of bases not matched to a gene: 11. The CDR3 contains 17 residues. Germline values: CDR1 MDHEN, CDR2 SYDVKM. The CDR3 sequence is CASSPKIAGVGYNEQFF. Here the CDR3 DNA reads TGTGCCAGCAGTCCAAAGATAGCGGGAGTGGGCTACAATGAGCAGTTCTTC.

The gene calls are TRBV6-5 and TRBJ1-2, with D unclear. The CDR3 has 12 residues. V was trimmed by 6 bases and J by 4 bases, leaving 9 bases between them. Per germline, CDR1 MNHEY and CDR2 SVGAGI. CDR3 DNA sequence: TGTGCCAGCAGGATCGAAGGCTATGGCTACACCTTC. This translates into CASRIEGYGYTF.

The V call is TRBV7-6, the J call TRBJ2-3; no clear D gene. With 3 bases removed from V and 6 bases from J, the gap between germline ends came to 10 bases. CDR1 is SGHVS, CDR2 FNYEAQ, per germline. CDR3 length equals 13 residues. CDR3 sequence: CASSFGPRDTQYF. The CDR3 DNA reads TGTGCCAGCAGCTTCGGTCCCAGGGATACGCAGTATTTT.

The DNA of the CDR3 is TGTGCCAGCAGCGGGTTACAGTCCCCTTACAGGAATGAGCAGTTCTTC. Amino acid sequence: CASSGLQSPYRNEQFF. The chain employs TRBV2 and TRBJ2-1; tentative D call: TRBD1 (5 bases). CDR3 length: 16 amino acids. The germline V gene has CDR1 SNHLY and CDR2 FYNNEI. The V gene lost 6 bases and the J gene lost 7 bases, with 22 bases spanning the gap.

This clonotype occurred many times. This chain links TRBV24-1 with TRBJ2-2; D is uncertain. The V and J ends lost 3 bases and 0 bases respectively, with 7 bases between them. Germline V lookup: CDR1 KGHDR, CDR2 SFDVKD. The CDR3 spans 15 residues. As DNA, the CDR3 is TGTGCCACCAGTGATCGTATATCGAACACCGGGGAGCTGTTTTTT. It is translated as CATSDRISNTGELFF.

V usage is TRBV19 and J usage is TRBJ2-3; no definite D call. CDR3 length equals 21 residues. Trimming left V 7 bases short and J 0 bases short, with 32 bases between. Germline V gives CDR1 LNHDA, CDR2 SQIVND (reference sequence). CDR3: CASTNVLRQKGSQLSTDTQYF. The CDR3 coding sequence is TGTGCCAGTACCAACGTCCTTAGGCAGAAGGGTTCCCAACTTAGCACAGATACGCAGTATTTT.

The chain uses TRBV20-1 and TRBJ2-7; D is possibly TRBD1 (5 bases). The CDR3 spans 13 residues. The V and J ends lost 2 bases and 1 base respectively, with 9 bases between them. CDR1 and CDR2 (germline): DFQATT, SNEGSKA (reference sequence). The CDR3 loop is CSARQGGSYEQYF. The CDR3 bases are TGCAGTGCTAGACAGGGTGGGTCCTACGAGCAGTACTTC.

CDR3 DNA sequence: TGTGCCAGCAGCTTAGCTCGGGGACAGGGCTCCCTCTACGAGCAGTACTTC. Residues: CASSLARGQGSLYEQYF. V is TRBV7-2 and J is TRBJ2-7; TRBD1 matches 9 bases. Germline V gene lookup returns CDR1 SGHTA and CDR2 FQGNSA. CDR3 length: 17 amino acids. The trim removed 0 bases at V and 3 bases at J, leaving 9 bases unmatched.

The J gene is TRBJ2-1, the V gene TRBV3-1, with 8 bases aligning to TRBD1. This CDR3 spans 14 amino acids. CDR1 and CDR2 from the germline V gene are LGHDT and YNNKEL (reference sequence). V was clipped by 6 bases and J by 7 bases; unmatched bases: 8. CDR3: CASSGQGKVNEQFF. The CDR3 DNA follows: TGTGCCAGCAGTGGACAGGGTAAGGTGAATGAGCAGTTCTTC.

V gene TRBV12-3 or TRBV12-4 combines with J gene TRBJ1-6; D uncertain. Trimming took off 3 bases at V and 9 bases at J, with 9 bases between the two ends. CDR3 length: 13 residues. The chain's CDR3 is CASSFNGGSPLHF. CDR3 in DNA: TGTGCCAGCAGTTTTAACGGCGGTTCACCCCTCCACTTT.